A single sample is the source of the 27 T cell receptor beta chains below, sequenced in a study of cytomegalovirus exposure and HLA in healthy donors (dated by TCRdb to 2017 to 2019). Library construction relied on the immunoSEQ multiplex PCR assay. For the multiplex PCR, a mixture combining 60 forward primers for TCR Vbeta segments and 13 reverse primers for TCR Jbeta segments was used. TCRdb mirrors the immuneACCESS table, restricted to in-frame sequences. Some clones are absent from its copies; in checked studies, under half trace to an unresolved V gene, and the reason for the others is unknown. This sample gives about 180,000 clones in total; 75% to 80% of them show up just once. The top ten clones comprise roughly 6% of the sample. Specimen: PBMCs. The receptor set was obtained from a man aged 40-55 years in good health and CMV-seropositive.

The chain joins TRBV12-5 to TRBJ1-5; D remains ambiguous. Germline V gives CDR1 LGHNT, CDR2 FRNRAP. Trimming stripped 6 bases from V and 5 bases from J, with 11 bases between. The CDR3 extends over 13 amino acids. CDR3 nucleotides: TGTGCTAGTGGCCCGCTTTCGGATCAGCCCCAGCATTTT. Its translation: CASGPLSDQPQHF.

This sequence joins TRBV19 and TRBJ1-3; TRBD1 matches 9 bases. CDR3 length equals 16 residues. Germline loops: CDR1 LNHDA, CDR2 SQIVND (reference sequence). The V gene end was trimmed by 5 bases and the J gene end by 4 bases; junction bases not matched to a gene: 9. CDR3 in DNA: TGTGCCAGTAGTTCCCGGACAGGGGCAATCGGAAACACCATATATTTT. This codes for CASSSRTGAIGNTIYF.

This sequence joins TRBV9 and TRBJ2-1; TRBD2 agrees at 11 bases. Trimming at V came to 0 bases and at J to 4 bases, leaving 9 bases not matched to a gene. Germline CDR1 is SGDLS and CDR2 is YYNGEE. This CDR3 contains 18 residues. DNA of the CDR3: TGTGCCAGCAGCGTAGCTACGGGGACTAGCGGAACATACAATGAGCAGTTCTTC. Translation gives CASSVATGTSGTYNEQFF.

This CDR3 reads CASSWGLAGGPGTKNIQYF. Here the CDR3 DNA reads TGTGCCAGCAGTTGGGGGCTAGCGGGAGGCCCAGGGACCAAAAACATTCAGTACTTC. The rearrangement joins TRBV2 to TRBJ2-4, with 11 bases identical to TRBD2. The trim removed 5 bases at V and 2 bases at J, leaving 14 bases unmatched. Germline loops: CDR1 SNHLY, CDR2 FYNNEI. CDR3 size: 19 residues.

This chain connects TRBV7-8 to TRBJ2-3, with 15 bases matching TRBD2. J gave up 0 bases and V 1 base, and 8 bases lay outside the gene matches. Germline V gene lookup returns CDR1 SGHVS and CDR2 FQNEAQ. The CDR3 spans 20 residues. The CDR3 sequence is CASSLGTTGTSGRSTDTQYF. For the CDR3, the DNA is TGTGCCAGCAGCTTAGGGACTACCGGGACTAGCGGGAGGAGCACAGATACGCAGTATTTT.

The chain has TRBV28 and TRBJ1-5, with D perhaps TRBD1 (5 bases). The CDR3 extends over 12 amino acids. Germline loops: CDR1 MDHEN, CDR2 SYDVKM. The V gene lost 0 bases and the J gene lost 9 bases, with 6 bases spanning the gap. CDR3 DNA: TGTGCCAGCAGTTTATGGGGGCGGCCCCAGCATTTT. This gives the protein CASSLWGRPQHF.

The gene calls are TRBV4-2 and TRBJ2-7; 8 nucleotides align to TRBD2. CDR1 LGHNA and CDR2 YNFKEQ come from the germline V gene. The V gene end was trimmed by 0 bases and the J gene end by 3 bases; junction bases not matched to a gene: 7. The CDR3 runs to 16 residues. CDR3 DNA: TGTGCCAGCAGCCAAGAAGCGGAGCGGGAGTACTACGAGCAGTACTTC. Its protein product is CASSQEAEREYYEQYF.

The gene calls are TRBV7-3 and TRBJ1-1; D perhaps matches TRBD1 (5 bases). There are 13 residues in the CDR3. CDR1 and CDR2 from the germline V gene are SGHTA and FQGTGA. The V end lost 5 bases, the J end lost 1 base, and 8 bases lay between the germline ends. CDR3 nucleotides: TGTGCCAGCAGCGCACAGGAGAACACTGAAGCTTTCTTT. Its translation: CASSAQENTEAFF.

The chain employs TRBV5-1 and TRBJ2-5; weak D call: TRBD1 (6 bases). Trimming left V 3 bases short and J 3 bases short, with 18 bases between. The CDR3 consists of 16 residues. CDR1 SGHRS and CDR2 YFSETQ come from the germline V gene. This chain's CDR3 is CASSSTLETGEETQYF. The CDR3 bases are TGCGCCAGCAGCTCCACCTTAGAGACAGGAGAAGAGACCCAGTACTTC.

This clone was detected ten times or more. The V and J genes are TRBV11-3 and TRBJ2-1; 8 nucleotides match TRBD2. There are 16 residues in the CDR3. Per the germline V gene, CDR1 is SGHNT and CDR2 is YENEEA. Losses at the gene ends were 4 bases for V and 6 bases for J; bases not matched to a gene: 11. This CDR3 reads CASSSSGTSLSNEQFF. The CDR3 nucleotides read TGTGCCAGCAGCTCATCCGGGACTAGTCTGAGCAATGAGCAGTTCTTC.

The V and J genes are TRBV6-6 and TRBJ1-2, with TRBD1 as a possible D gene (6 bases). V lost 6 bases, J lost 8 bases, and 19 bases lay in between. In germline, CDR1 is MNHNY, CDR2 SVGAGI (reference sequence). The CDR3 has 14 amino acids. The DNA for the CDR3 is TGTGCCAGCAGCGTACAGGGTGTCATTGAGGGCTACACCTTC. This translates into CASSVQGVIEGYTF.

This CDR3 reads CASSLRTSGTSSYNEQFF. The CDR3 region has the DNA TGTGCCAGTAGCCTAAGGACTAGCGGGACGAGCTCCTACAATGAGCAGTTCTTC. The chain carries TRBV19 and TRBJ2-1; TRBD2 matches 12 bases. The V and J ends lost 6 bases and 0 bases, in that order; junction bases with no gene match: 9. CDR3 length: 18 residues. Germline V gene data show CDR1 as LNHDA and CDR2 as SQIVND (reference sequence).

This chain uses TRBV16 with TRBJ1-5; a weak D match, TRBD1 (6 bases). Germline values: CDR1 KGHSY, CDR2 FQNENV. Trimming left V 2 bases short and J 4 bases short, with 9 bases between. The CDR3 loop spans 14 amino acids. The CDR3 nucleotides read TGTGCCAGCAGCCAAGGCACAGGGAATCAGCCCCAGCATTTT. It yields the protein CASSQGTGNQPQHF. Using reference TRBV16 and TRBJ1-5 for the parts outside the CDR3, the full variable domain is GEEVAQTPKHLVRGEGQKAKLYCAPIKGHSYVFWYQQVLKNEFKFLISFQNENVFDETGMPKERFSAKCLPNSPCSLEIQATKLEDSAVYFCASSQGTGNQPQHFGDGTRLSIL.

In the case of this clone: Other DNA sequences from this sample encode an identical CDR3 as well. This chain uses TRBV9 with TRBJ1-1, with 7 bases matching TRBD1. Germline loops: CDR1 SGDLS, CDR2 YYNGEE. This CDR3 is built from 17 residues. Trimming at V came to 4 bases and at J to 5 bases, leaving 17 bases not matched to a gene. The CDR3 region is CASSFGLPQGDGTEAFF. In DNA, the CDR3 is TGTGCCAGCAGCTTCGGACTACCGCAGGGGGACGGAACTGAAGCTTTCTTT.

V usage is TRBV7-8 and J usage is TRBJ1-5, with TRBD1 as a possible D gene (5 bases). The CDR3 loop spans 14 amino acids. The ends were cut back, 3 bases at V and 5 bases at J, with 11 bases in the middle. In germline, CDR1 is SGHVS, CDR2 FQNEAQ. This CDR3 reads CASSFGDSHQPQHF. In DNA, the CDR3 is TGTGCCAGCAGCTTTGGTGACAGCCATCAGCCCCAGCATTTT. Combining the CDR3 with reference TRBV7-8 and TRBJ1-5 gives the whole variable domain GAGVSQSPRYKVAKRGQDVALRCDPISGHVSLFWYQQALGQGPEFLTYFQNEAQLDKSGLPSDRFFAERPEGSVSTLKIQRTQQEDSAVYLCASSFGDSHQPQHFGDGTRLSIL.

Comment on this clone: Its ends do not fully match the called genes, so a read error is possible. The V gene is TRBV7-9, the J gene TRBJ2-7; D remains ambiguous. Germline V gene data show CDR1 as SEHNR and CDR2 as FQNEAQ (reference sequence). CDR3 length: 14 amino acids. For the CDR3, the DNA is TGTTCCAGCAGCTTAAGCTCGAGCTCCTACGAGCAGTACTTC. It translates to CSSSLSSSSYEQYF.

The chain joins TRBV2 to TRBJ2-3, with 8 positions matching TRBD1. V gave up 6 bases and J gave up 5 bases; unmatched junction bases: 13. The CDR3 runs to 16 residues. Germline assignment: CDR1 SNHLY and CDR2 FYNNEI. The CDR3 DNA sequence: TGTGCCAGCAGCCCGGGACAGGCTACCAGCGAAGATACGCAGTATTTT. Its protein is CASSPGQATSEDTQYF. Variable domain in full (rest from reference TRBV2 and TRBJ2-3): EPEVTQTPSHQVTQMGQEVILRCVPISNHLYFYWYRQILGQKVEFLVSFYNNEISEKSEIFDDQFSVERPDGSNFTLKIRSTKLEDSAMYFCASSPGQATSEDTQYFGPGTRLTVL.

This chain joins TRBV6-1 and TRBJ2-7; tentatively, D is TRBD2 (6 bases). The V and J ends lost 1 base and 3 bases respectively, with 13 bases between them. Per the germline V gene, CDR1 is MNHNS and CDR2 is SASEGT. CDR3 size: 15 residues. Written as DNA, the CDR3 is TGTGCCAGCAGTGAAGGGGGGACGGGACTCTACGAGCAGTACTTC. As protein: CASSEGGTGLYEQYF.

This clone was seen more than once but under ten times. This rearrangement joins TRBV5-1 to TRBJ2-5, with 7 bases identical to TRBD2. This CDR3 has 15 residues. The V gene end was trimmed by 3 bases and the J gene end by 5 bases; junction bases not matched to a gene: 10. In germline, CDR1 is SGHRS, CDR2 YFSETQ. The CDR3 DNA reads TGCGCCAGCAGCTGGGAGACCAGGACTAGGGAGACCCAGTACTTC. It encodes CASSWETRTRETQYF.

This clone has only a few counts. At one end, the junction sequence differs from germline, possibly due to a read error. The chain uses TRBV4-1 and TRBJ2-3, with D tentatively TRBD2 (7 bases). The length of the CDR3 is 16 residues. Per germline, CDR1 MGHRA and CDR2 YSYEKL. The CDR3 DNA is TGTGCCAGCAGCCAAGATCGGGGGGCAGGGGCAGATACGCAGTATTTT. Encoded protein: CASSQDRGAGADTQYF.

This chain connects TRBV4-1 to TRBJ1-2; no definite D call. Trimming removed 1 base from V and 5 bases from J, with 14 bases in between. The CDR3 is made up of 15 amino acids. Germline loops: CDR1 MGHRA, CDR2 YSYEKL. The CDR3 region has the DNA TGCGCCAGCAGCCAAGTGTCGTTAGCGTCATATGGCTACACCTTC. Encoded protein: CASSQVSLASYGYTF.

The chain uses TRBV6-5 and TRBJ1-1; D might be TRBD1 (5 bases). The ends were cut back, 6 bases at V and 4 bases at J, with 18 bases in the middle. The CDR3 totals 15 residues. Germline V lookup: CDR1 MNHEY, CDR2 SVGAGI. The CDR3 DNA follows: TGTGCCAGCAGCTCAGGGAGGGTACGGGGCACTGAAGCTTTCTTT. Translated: CASSSGRVRGTEAFF.

The chain is built from TRBV9 and TRBJ2-2; 8 bases are shared with TRBD2. Per the germline V gene, CDR1 is SGDLS and CDR2 is YYNGEE. The CDR3 contains 19 residues. V was clipped by 0 bases and J by 4 bases; unmatched bases: 14. The CDR3 region has the DNA TGTGCCAGCAGCGTAGCGGGAGGGGGGCCGGGAGGGGCCACCGGGGAGCTGTTTTTT. It encodes CASSVAGGGPGGATGELFF.

V is TRBV9 and J is TRBJ1-2; D possibly corresponds to TRBD1 (6 bases). CDR3 size: 15 residues. Looked up from germline, CDR1 is SGDLS and CDR2 is YYNGEE. With 4 bases removed from V and 10 bases from J, the gap between germline ends came to 23 bases. The DNA of the CDR3 is TGTGCCAGCAGCCCTAATACGGACAGCGTCCGTGACTACACCTTC. It translates to CASSPNTDSVRDYTF. Drawing the rest from reference TRBV9 and TRBJ1-2, the complete variable domain is DSGVTQTPKHLITATGQRVTLRCSPRSGDLSVYWYQQSLDQGLQFLIQYYNGEERAKGNILERFSAQQFPDLHSELNLSSLELGDSALYFCASSPNTDSVRDYTFGSGTRLTVV.

The genes are TRBV6-1 and TRBJ2-1, with TRBD2 matching 9 bases. The CDR3 contains 15 residues. The germline CDR1 and CDR2 sequences are MNHNS and SASEGT. V gave up 0 bases and J gave up 6 bases; unmatched junction bases: 3. DNA for the CDR3: TGTGCCAGCAGTGAAGCAGCGGGAGGTGCCAATGAGCAGTTCTTC. It encodes CASSEAAGGANEQFF.

The chain uses TRBV28 and TRBJ2-1; no reliable D call. V lost 2 bases, J lost 4 bases, and 3 bases lay in between. Germline values: CDR1 MDHEN, CDR2 SYDVKM. This CDR3 is built from 12 residues. The CDR3 reads CASSLPYNEQFF. The DNA of the CDR3 is TGTGCCAGCAGTTTACCTTACAATGAGCAGTTCTTC.

The rearrangement links TRBV14 to TRBJ1-5; TRBD1 matches 9 bases. V dropped 1 base and J dropped 3; count of bases not matched to a gene: 4. The CDR3 runs to 16 residues. CDR1 is SGHDN and CDR2 is FVKESK in the germline V gene. Written as DNA, the CDR3 is TGTGCCAGCAGCCAAGTGGACAGGGGTCTCAATCAGCCCCAGCATTTT. This translates into CASSQVDRGLNQPQHF. Drawing the rest from reference TRBV14 and TRBJ1-5, the complete variable domain is EAGVTQFPSHSVIEKGQTVTLRCDPISGHDNLYWYRRVMGKEIKFLLHFVKESKQDESGMPNNRFLAERTGGTYSTLKVQPAELEDSGVYFCASSQVDRGLNQPQHFGDGTRLSIL.